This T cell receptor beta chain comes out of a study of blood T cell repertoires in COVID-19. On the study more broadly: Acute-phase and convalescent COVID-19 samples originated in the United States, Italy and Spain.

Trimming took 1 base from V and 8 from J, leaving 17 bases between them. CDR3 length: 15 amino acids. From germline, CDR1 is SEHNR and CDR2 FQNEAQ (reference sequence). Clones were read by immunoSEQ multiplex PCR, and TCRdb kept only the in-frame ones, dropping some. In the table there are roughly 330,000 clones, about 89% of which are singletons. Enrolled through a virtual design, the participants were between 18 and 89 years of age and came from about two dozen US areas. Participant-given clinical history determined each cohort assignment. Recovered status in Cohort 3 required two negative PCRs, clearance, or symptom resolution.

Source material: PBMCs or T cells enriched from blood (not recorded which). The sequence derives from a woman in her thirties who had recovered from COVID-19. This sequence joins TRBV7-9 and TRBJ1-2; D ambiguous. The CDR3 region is CASSLGARGFGGYTF. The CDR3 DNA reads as TGTGCCAGCAGCTTAGGGGCTCGCGGGTTCGGCGGCTACACCTTC.